What follows are 5 T cell receptor beta chains derived from one specimen sequenced in a study of blood T cell repertoires in COVID-19. Profiling relied on immunoSEQ multiplex PCR, and the TCRdb table lists in-frame clones only, not all of them. Among some 40,000 clones listed, around nine tenths were seen once. The sequenced sample was peripheral blood. All receptors derive from a human donor in a cohort sampled during active COVID-19.

The genes are TRBV27 and TRBJ2-3, with D hard to call. The CDR3 runs to 14 residues. V dropped 8 bases and J dropped 0 bases, with 12 bases sitting between them. CDR1 and CDR2 from the germline V gene are MNHEY and SMNVEV (reference sequence). For the CDR3, the DNA is TGTGCCAGCTCCCCAACCACTAGCACAGATACGCAGTATTTT. Encoded protein: CASSPTTSTDTQYF.

The chain joins TRBV28 to TRBJ1-4, with 10 bases matching TRBD1. Losses at the gene ends were 6 bases for V and 5 bases for J; bases not matched to a gene: 3. Germline CDR1 and CDR2: MDHEN and SYDVKM. The CDR3 has 14 residues. The CDR3: CASRPGQGNEKLFF. The CDR3 DNA reads as TGTGCCAGCAGACCGGGACAGGGGAATGAAAAACTGTTTTTT. The full variable domain, completed using reference TRBV28 and TRBJ1-4, is DVKVTQSSRYLVKRTGEKVFLECVQDMDHENMFWYRQDPGLGLRLIYFSYDVKMKEKGDIPEGYSVSREKKERFSLILESASTNQTSMYLCASRPGQGNEKLFFGSGTQLSVL.

In its sample, this clone was seen once. The gene calls are TRBV30 and TRBJ2-7; D unclear. The CDR3 covers 14 residues. Germline V gives CDR1 GTSNPN, CDR2 SVGIG (reference sequence). V was clipped by 3 bases and J by 2 bases, with 14 bases between them. The chain's CDR3 is CAWSPGSSTYEQYF. CDR3 coding DNA: TGTGCCTGGAGCCCCGGGTCCTCAACCTACGAGCAGTACTTC.

V and J are TRBV5-6 and TRBJ1-1, with D uncertain. This CDR3 comprises 13 residues. Germline-derived CDR1 and CDR2 are SGHDT and YYEEEE. V was shortened by 2 bases and J by 1 base, with 6 bases between the two germline ends. DNA for the CDR3: TGTGCCAGCAGCTTTCAGTCGAACACTGAAGCTTTCTTT. This encodes CASSFQSNTEAFF.

This chain connects TRBV4-1 to TRBJ2-7; D is unclear. The germline gives CDR1 MGHRA, CDR2 YSYEKL. There are 13 residues in the CDR3. Deletions cut 0 bases from V and 6 bases from J, with 9 bases between. The CDR3: CASSQDEAFEQYF. The CDR3 DNA sequence: TGCGCCAGCAGCCAAGATGAGGCCTTCGAGCAGTACTTC.